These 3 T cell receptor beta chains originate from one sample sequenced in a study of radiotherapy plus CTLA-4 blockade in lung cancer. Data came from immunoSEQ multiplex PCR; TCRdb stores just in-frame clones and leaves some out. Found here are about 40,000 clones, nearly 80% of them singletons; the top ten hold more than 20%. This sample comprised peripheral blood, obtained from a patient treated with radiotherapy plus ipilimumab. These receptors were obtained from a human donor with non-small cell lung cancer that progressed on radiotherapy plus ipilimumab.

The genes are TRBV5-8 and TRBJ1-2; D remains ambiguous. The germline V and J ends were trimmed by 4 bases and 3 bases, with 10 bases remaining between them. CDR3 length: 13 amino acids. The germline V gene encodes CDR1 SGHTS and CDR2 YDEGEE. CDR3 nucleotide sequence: TGTGCCAGCAGCGACAACGGGGACTATGGCTACACCTTC. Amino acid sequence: CASSDNGDYGYTF. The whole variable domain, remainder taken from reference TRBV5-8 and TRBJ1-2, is EAGVTQSPTHLIKTRGQQATLRCSPISGHTSVYWYQQALGLGLQFLLWYDEGEERNRGNFPPRFSGRQFPNYSSELNVNALELEDSALYLCASSDNGDYGYTFGSGTRLTVV.

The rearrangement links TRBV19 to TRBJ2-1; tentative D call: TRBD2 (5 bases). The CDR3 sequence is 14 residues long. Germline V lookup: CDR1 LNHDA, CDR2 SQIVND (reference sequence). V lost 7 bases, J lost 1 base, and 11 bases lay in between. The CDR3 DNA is TGTGCCAGTAACCCCGGGGTATCCTACAATGAGCAGTTCTTC. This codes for CASNPGVSYNEQFF.

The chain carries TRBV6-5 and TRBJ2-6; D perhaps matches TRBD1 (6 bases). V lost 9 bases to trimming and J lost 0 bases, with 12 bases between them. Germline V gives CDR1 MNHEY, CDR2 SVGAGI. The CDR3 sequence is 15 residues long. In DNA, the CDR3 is TGTGCCAGTCACAGGGCCAGCTCTGGGGCCAACGTCCTGACTTTC. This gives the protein CASHRASSGANVLTF.